This record concerns one TCR beta chain sequence. These data belong to a study of blood T cell repertoires in COVID-19. Profiled with immunoSEQ multiplex PCR; TCRdb holds only in-frame clones, not every one. The sample has around 200,000 clones, 75% to 85% seen once. This CDR3 comprises 16 residues. V was clipped by 2 bases and J by 3 bases; unmatched bases: 3. Germline loops: CDR1 MGHDK, CDR2 SYGVNS. The V and J genes are TRBV25-1 and TRBJ2-4; 11 nucleotides line up with TRBD2. The sequence was collected from a woman between 25 and 40 years old with COVID-19, enrolled during active disease. Sequencing input: peripheral blood. CDR3 coding DNA: TGTGCCAGCAGTGAACACACTAGCGGGGGCAAAAACATTCAGTACTTC. Its translation is CASSEHTSGGKNIQYF.